This entry is about one T cell receptor (beta chain). The CDR3 extends over 16 amino acids. The germline gives CDR1 SNHLY, CDR2 FYNNEI. V was pared by 7 bases and J by 0 bases, with 16 bases between. The entry originates in a study of PD-L1 blockade in urothelial cancer. Sequenced by immunoSEQ multiplex PCR; TCRdb stores in-frame clones only, minus some. The table records about 95,000 clones, 87% of them present only once. Time point defined: pretreatment peripheral blood. The chain couples TRBV2 to TRBJ2-4, with D perhaps TRBD2 (5 bases). Sequences were derived from PBMCs, sampled around atezolizumab (anti-PD-L1) treatment. The TCR originated in a man aged 55 to 69 with urothelial cancer. The CDR3 region has the DNA TGTGCCAGCATTACCGAGCGGTGGGGAGCCAAAAACATTCAGTACTTC. Translated: CASITERWGAKNIQYF.